This TCR beta chain appears in the sequencing data of a study of blood T cell repertoires in COVID-19. Study summary: Material from acute and convalescent COVID-19 was sourced from the United States, Italy and Spain. PBMCs, B-cell-depleted T cells, or T cells were the source of the cDNA or gDNA that made up the material.

The CDR3 length is 15 residues. The V segment lost 6 bases and the J segment 6 bases; nucleotides outside the gene matches: 6. Germline assignment: CDR1 MNHEY and CDR2 SVGAGI. This clone was seen a single time. Methods used by the authors: The authors estimated nucleated cell counts from reference gene primer amplification. The protocol was immunoSEQ multiplex PCR, while the TCRdb copy is restricted to in-frame clones and leaves out a portion. D and trimming come from the DNA, and the V and J calls and clone size come from that table. The sample consists of roughly 410,000 clones, over 75% of them appearing once.

The chain employs TRBV6-5 and TRBJ2-2, with TRBD1 matching over 11 bases. What was sequenced was peripheral blood. The sequence was collected from a woman aged 55-75 years with COVID-19, enrolled during active disease. The CDR3 protein is CASSAGTGGAGELFF. CDR3 bases: TGTGCCAGCAGCGCCGGGACAGGGGGGGCCGGGGAGCTGTTTTTT.